This passage covers 16 T cell receptor beta chains from one sample sequenced in a study of spatial heterogeneity in lung cancer. TCRdb itself ran the 5' RACE reads through MiXCR, one entry per CDR3 protein. Here the sample spans over 45,000 distinct CDR3 sequences, approximately 5.3% being singletons. The time point: sample taken at primary tumor resection. The specimen was PBMCs, collected at surgery. Every receptor here comes from a male donor with early-stage non-small cell lung cancer.

There are many counts of this clonotype. The J gene is TRBJ1-4, the V gene TRBV7-8; no firm D call. Trimming took off 6 bases at V and 4 bases at J, with 12 bases between the two ends. Germline lookup yields CDR1 SGHVS and CDR2 FQNEAQ. This CDR3 has 14 residues. CDR3 DNA sequence: TGTGCCAGCAGGCTCGGGGTGGTTAATGAAAAACTGTTTTTT. Protein: CASRLGVVNEKLFF.

This clonotype was seen a handful of times. The genes are TRBV6-1 and TRBJ2-1; 9 bases are shared with TRBD2. Germline CDR1 MNHNS, CDR2 SASEGT. The J segment lost 1 base and the V segment lost 2 bases, leaving 12 bases of the junction unmatched. There are 19 residues in the CDR3. CDR3 in amino acids: CASSEFGTSRLRSYNEQFF. The DNA for the CDR3 is TGTGCCAGCAGTGAATTCGGGACTAGCCGATTACGATCCTACAATGAGCAGTTCTTC.

This clonotype has ten or more counts. This chain joins TRBV2 and TRBJ2-5; 10 nucleotides line up with TRBD2. The CDR3 has 16 amino acids. The ends lost 5 bases at V and 2 bases at J; junction bases unmatched: 8. Germline loops: CDR1 SNHLY, CDR2 FYNNEI. The CDR3 DNA is TGTGCCAGCAGTAGCCCTGGACTAGCGGCACAAGAGACCCAGTACTTC. This codes for CASSSPGLAAQETQYF. Supplemented by reference TRBV2 and TRBJ2-5, the full variable domain reads EPEVTQTPSHQVTQMGQEVILRCVPISNHLYFYWYRQILGQKVEFLVSFYNNEISEKSEIFDDQFSVERPDGSNFTLKIRSTKLEDSAMYFCASSSPGLAAQETQYFGPGTRLLVL.

This clonotype was detected many times. The chain links TRBV5-4 to TRBJ2-2; a weak D match, TRBD1 (6 bases). CDR3 length: 15 amino acids. Germline CDR1 SGHNT, CDR2 YYREEE (reference sequence). The V end was cut by 0 bases, the J end by 5 bases, with 11 bases between. CDR3 sequence (DNA): TGTGCCAGCAGCTTGGGGACAGCCCTGACCGGGGAGCTGTTTTTT. Encoded protein: CASSLGTALTGELFF.

This clonotype has a count of ten or more. This CDR3 is CASSPTSPGEMLHF. Here the CDR3 DNA reads TGTGCCAGCAGCCCCACATCCCCGGGGGAAATGCTCCACTTT. V gene TRBV9 combines with J gene TRBJ1-6; D may be TRBD1 (5 bases). Germline values: CDR1 SGDLS, CDR2 YYNGEE. V lost 4 bases and J lost 16, with 21 bases in between. The CDR3 sequence is 14 residues long.

This clonotype was observed many times. The chain uses TRBV7-2 and TRBJ1-5; 7 nucleotides match TRBD1. The germline V gene has CDR1 SGHTA and CDR2 FQGNSA. This CDR3 contains 15 residues. Trimming cost V 1 base and J 7 bases; bases outside gene matches: 7. CDR3 residues: CASSLDLRGQQPQHF. The DNA of the CDR3 is TGTGCCAGCAGCTTAGATCTGAGGGGACAGCAGCCCCAGCATTTT.

In this sample, this clonotype is medium-sized (0.01 to 0.1%). This rearrangement joins TRBV4-1 to TRBJ1-1; no clear D. Germline V gives CDR1 MGHRA, CDR2 YSYEKL. This CDR3 comprises 15 residues. Trimming removed 1 base at V and 5 bases at J, with 14 bases between. The CDR3 reads CASSQVTVIRTEAFF. For the CDR3, the DNA is TGCGCCAGCAGCCAAGTCACAGTAATTCGTACTGAAGCTTTCTTT.

This clonotype occurred many times. The genes are TRBV15 and TRBJ2-3, with D unresolved. The CDR3 sequence is 14 residues long. Deletions cut 0 bases from V and 4 bases from J, with 8 bases between. Germline lookup yields CDR1 LNHNV and CDR2 YYDKDF (reference sequence). CDR3 nucleotides: TGTGCCACCAGCAGAGATAGGGCCTCAGATACGCAGTATTTT. Translation: CATSRDRASDTQYF.

This clonotype was detected many times. The DNA of the CDR3 is TGCAGCGTTTTAGCGGAAACTAGCACAGATACGCAGTATTTT. Translating gives CSVLAETSTDTQYF. This chain joins TRBV29-1 and TRBJ2-3, with a weak D call TRBD2 (6 bases). Germline values: CDR1 SQVTM, CDR2 ANQGSEA. This CDR3 has 14 amino acids. The V and J ends lost 5 bases and 0 bases respectively, with 12 bases between them.

This clonotype was counted ten times or more. The rearrangement uses TRBV4-1 and TRBJ2-1, with 10 bases identical to TRBD2. Germline CDR1 is MGHRA and CDR2 is YSYEKL. The CDR3 length is 19 residues. Trimming cost V 0 bases and J 7 bases; bases outside gene matches: 15. The CDR3 loop is CASSQESSGRVGKWNEQFF. Written as DNA, the CDR3 is TGCGCCAGCAGCCAAGAGAGCAGCGGGAGGGTTGGAAAGTGGAATGAGCAGTTCTTC.

Many counts were recorded for this clonotype. The chain joins TRBV6-2 or TRBV6-3 to TRBJ2-7; maybe TRBD1 (6 bases). Germline loops: CDR1 MNHEY, CDR2 SVGEGT. Trimming removed 1 base at V and 4 bases at J, with 14 bases between. The CDR3 is made up of 15 amino acids. CDR3 DNA: TGTGCCAGCAGTTACTGGGGGCGAACGCCTTACGAGCAGTACTTC. It encodes CASSYWGRTPYEQYF.

Many counts were recorded for this clonotype. The CDR3 DNA sequence: TGCAGTGCTAGAGCCTCCCGGCTACTAGCGGGAGTGAAGACCCAGTACTTC. Protein product: CSARASRLLAGVKTQYF. The chain uses TRBV20-1 and TRBJ2-5; TRBD2 matches 11 bases. Germline values: CDR1 DFQATT, CDR2 SNEGSKA (reference sequence). The CDR3 sequence is 17 residues long. The V and J ends lost 1 base and 6 bases, in that order; junction bases with no gene match: 13.

The sample holds many counts of this clonotype. The CDR3 nucleotides are TGTGCCAGCAGCGTAGGGAAAATGGGGACAGGGTCTCAGCCCCAGCATTTT. It is translated as CASSVGKMGTGSQPQHF. This rearrangement joins TRBV9 to TRBJ1-5; 9 nucleotides agree with TRBD1. After removal of 0 bases from V and 6 bases from J, the junction contained 10 bases not matched to a gene. The CDR3 is 17 residues long. The V gene's germline CDR1 is SGDLS and CDR2 YYNGEE.

In its sample, this clonotype was seen many times. The chain joins TRBV20-1 to TRBJ1-5, with D maybe TRBD1 (5 bases). This CDR3 contains 14 residues. CDR1 and CDR2 from the germline V gene are DFQATT and SNEGSKA (reference sequence). Trimming shortened V by 5 bases and J by 7 bases, and 18 bases separated the two germline ends. CDR3 coding DNA: TGCAGTGCTTACCCGCTGACCGGGGGACAGCCCCAGCATTTT. It translates to CSAYPLTGGQPQHF.

This clonotype appeared many times. The chain recombines TRBV10-3 with TRBJ2-1, with D tentatively TRBD2 (5 bases). Germline values: CDR1 ENHRY, CDR2 SYGVKD. The CDR3 covers 13 residues. The V end was cut by 4 bases, the J end by 8 bases, with 12 bases between. The CDR3 region is CAISGSGRYEQFF. Here the CDR3 DNA reads TGTGCCATCAGTGGGTCGGGAAGGTATGAGCAGTTCTTC.

This clonotype was seen repeatedly, ten times or more. This chain uses TRBV20-1 with TRBJ1-4; no clear D. Per the germline V gene, CDR1 is DFQATT and CDR2 is SNEGSKA (reference sequence). Trimming removed 5 bases from V and 7 bases from J, with 17 bases in between. The CDR3 length is 14 residues. The CDR3 protein is CSALDGLGSEKLFF. DNA for the CDR3: TGCAGTGCTCTGGACGGCCTGGGAAGTGAAAAACTGTTTTTT.